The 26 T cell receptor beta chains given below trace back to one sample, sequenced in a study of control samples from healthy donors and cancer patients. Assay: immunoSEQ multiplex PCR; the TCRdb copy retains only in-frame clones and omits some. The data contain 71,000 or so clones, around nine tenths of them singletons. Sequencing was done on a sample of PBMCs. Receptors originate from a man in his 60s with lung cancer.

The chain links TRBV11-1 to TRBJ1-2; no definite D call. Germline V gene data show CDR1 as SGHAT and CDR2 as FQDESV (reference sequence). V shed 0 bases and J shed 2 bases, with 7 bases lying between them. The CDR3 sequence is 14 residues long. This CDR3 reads CASSLAGPNYGYTF. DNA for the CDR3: TGTGCCAGCAGCTTAGCGGGCCCGAACTATGGCTACACCTTC.

The CDR3 reads CASNSDSSGNTIYF. The CDR3 nucleotides read TGTGCCAGCAATTCCGACAGCTCTGGAAACACCATATATTTT. The genes are TRBV6-5 and TRBJ1-3, with D perhaps matching TRBD1 (5 bases). V gave up 7 bases and J gave up 0 bases, with 10 bases separating them. Germline-derived CDR1 and CDR2 are MNHEY and SVGAGI. There are 14 residues in the CDR3.

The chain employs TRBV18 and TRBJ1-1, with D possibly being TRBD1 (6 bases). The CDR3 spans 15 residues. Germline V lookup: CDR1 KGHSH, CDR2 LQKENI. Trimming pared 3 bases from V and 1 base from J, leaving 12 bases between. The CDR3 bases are TGTGCCAGCTCACCCTCGGGACACCAGAACACTGAAGCTTTCTTT. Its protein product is CASSPSGHQNTEAFF.

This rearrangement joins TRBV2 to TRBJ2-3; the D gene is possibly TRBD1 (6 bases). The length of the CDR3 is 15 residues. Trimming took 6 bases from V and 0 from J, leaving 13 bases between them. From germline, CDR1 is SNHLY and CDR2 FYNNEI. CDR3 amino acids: CASRKQGFSTDTQYF. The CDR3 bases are TGTGCCAGCAGGAAACAGGGTTTTAGCACAGATACGCAGTATTTT.

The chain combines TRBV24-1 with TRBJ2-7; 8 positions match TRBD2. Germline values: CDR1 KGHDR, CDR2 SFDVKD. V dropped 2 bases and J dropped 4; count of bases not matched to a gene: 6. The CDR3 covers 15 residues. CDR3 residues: CATSDSRIAGYEQYV. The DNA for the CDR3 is TGTGCCACCAGTGATTCCCGAATAGCGGGATACGAGCAGTACGTC.

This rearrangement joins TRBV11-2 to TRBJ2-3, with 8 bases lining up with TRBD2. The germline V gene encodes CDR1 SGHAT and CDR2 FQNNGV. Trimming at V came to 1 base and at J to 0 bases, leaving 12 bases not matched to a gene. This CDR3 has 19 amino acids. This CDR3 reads CASSLAVEGLVSSTDTQYF. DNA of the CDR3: TGTGCCAGCAGCTTAGCAGTGGAGGGACTAGTAAGTAGCACAGATACGCAGTATTTT. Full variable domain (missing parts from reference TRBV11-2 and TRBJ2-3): EAGVAQSPRYKIIEKRQSVAFWCNPISGHATLYWYQQILGQGPKLLIQFQNNGVVDDSQLPKDRFSAERLKGVDSTLKIQPAKLEDSAVYLCASSLAVEGLVSSTDTQYFGPGTRLTVL.

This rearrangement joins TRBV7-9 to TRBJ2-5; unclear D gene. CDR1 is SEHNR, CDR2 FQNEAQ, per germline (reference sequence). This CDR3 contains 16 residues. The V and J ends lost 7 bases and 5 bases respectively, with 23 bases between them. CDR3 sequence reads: CASTLSVGRKRETQYF. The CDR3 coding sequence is TGTGCCAGCACCCTATCCGTAGGTCGGAAAAGGGAGACCCAGTACTTC.

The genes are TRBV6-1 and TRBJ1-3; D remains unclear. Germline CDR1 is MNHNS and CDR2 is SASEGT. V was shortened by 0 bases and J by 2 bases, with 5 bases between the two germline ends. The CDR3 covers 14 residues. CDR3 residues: CASSEAGAGNTIYF. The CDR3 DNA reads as TGTGCCAGCAGTGAAGCGGGAGCTGGAAACACCATATATTTT.

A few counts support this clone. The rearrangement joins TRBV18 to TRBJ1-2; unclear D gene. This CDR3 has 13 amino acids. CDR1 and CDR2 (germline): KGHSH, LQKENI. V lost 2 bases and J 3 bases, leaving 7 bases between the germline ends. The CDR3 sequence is CASSPGWDYGYTF. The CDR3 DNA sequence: TGTGCCAGCTCACCAGGGTGGGACTATGGCTACACCTTC.

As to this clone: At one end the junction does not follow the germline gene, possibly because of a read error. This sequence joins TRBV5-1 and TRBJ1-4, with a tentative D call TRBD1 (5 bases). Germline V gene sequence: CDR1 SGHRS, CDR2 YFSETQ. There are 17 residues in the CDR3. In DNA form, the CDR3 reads TGCGCCAGCAGTTTGGCGGATTGGACAAAGGCTAATGAAAAACTGTTTTTT. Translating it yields CASSLADWTKANEKLFF.

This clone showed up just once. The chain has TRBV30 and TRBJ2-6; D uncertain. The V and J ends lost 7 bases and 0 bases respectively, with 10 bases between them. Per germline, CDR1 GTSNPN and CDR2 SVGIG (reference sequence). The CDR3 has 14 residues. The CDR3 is CASSFGSGANVLTF. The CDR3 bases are TGTGCCTCCTCTTTCGGCTCTGGGGCCAACGTCCTGACTTTC.

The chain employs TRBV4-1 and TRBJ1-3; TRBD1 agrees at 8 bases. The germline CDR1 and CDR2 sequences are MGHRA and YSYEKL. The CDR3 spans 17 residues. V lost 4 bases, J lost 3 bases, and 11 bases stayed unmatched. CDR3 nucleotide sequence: TGCGCCAGCAGCCGGAACCGACAGGGGAGCTTTGGAAACACCATATATTTT. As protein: CASSRNRQGSFGNTIYF.

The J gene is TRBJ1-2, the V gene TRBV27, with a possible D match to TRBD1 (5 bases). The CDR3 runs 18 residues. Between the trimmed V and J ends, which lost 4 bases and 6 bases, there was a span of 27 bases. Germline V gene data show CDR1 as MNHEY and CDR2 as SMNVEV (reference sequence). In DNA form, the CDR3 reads TGTGCCAGCAGTTCCCTCGGACTAACAGCAGGGCGGGTTGATGGCTACACCTTC. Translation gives CASSSLGLTAGRVDGYTF.

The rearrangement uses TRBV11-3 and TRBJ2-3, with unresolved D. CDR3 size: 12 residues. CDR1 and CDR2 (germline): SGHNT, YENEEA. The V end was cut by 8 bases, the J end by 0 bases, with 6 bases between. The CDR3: CASGRSTDTQYF. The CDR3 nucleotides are TGTGCCAGCGGCCGCAGCACAGATACGCAGTATTTT.

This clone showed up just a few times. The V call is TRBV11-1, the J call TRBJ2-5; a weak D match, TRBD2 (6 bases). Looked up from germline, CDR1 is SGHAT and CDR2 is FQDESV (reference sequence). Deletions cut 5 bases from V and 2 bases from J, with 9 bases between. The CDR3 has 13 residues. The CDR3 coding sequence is TGTGCCAGCAGCAGGGAGGTGCAAGAGACCCAGTACTTC. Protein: CASSREVQETQYF.

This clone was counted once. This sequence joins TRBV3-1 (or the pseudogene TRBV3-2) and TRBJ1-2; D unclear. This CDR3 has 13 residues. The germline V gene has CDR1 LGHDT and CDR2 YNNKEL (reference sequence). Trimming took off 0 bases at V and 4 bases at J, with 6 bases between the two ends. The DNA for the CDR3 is TGTGCCAGCAGCCAAGATCTGTTCTATGGCTACACCTTC. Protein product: CASSQDLFYGYTF.

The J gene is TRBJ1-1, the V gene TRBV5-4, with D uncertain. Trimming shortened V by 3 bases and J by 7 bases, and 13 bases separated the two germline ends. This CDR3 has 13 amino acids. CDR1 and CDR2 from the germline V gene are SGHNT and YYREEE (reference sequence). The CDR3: CASSSGLGYEAFF. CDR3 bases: TGTGCCAGCAGCTCAGGACTCGGGTATGAAGCTTTCTTT.

CDR3 coding DNA: TGTGCCAGCAGCCCCGCGGGGAGCACAGATACGCAGTATTTT. This gives the protein CASSPAGSTDTQYF. The rearrangement links TRBV7-2 to TRBJ2-3; the D gene is possibly TRBD2 (6 bases). The CDR3 extends over 14 amino acids. Deletions cut 5 bases from V and 0 bases from J, with 9 bases between. Germline loops: CDR1 SGHTA, CDR2 FQGNSA. Complete variable domain (other parts from reference TRBV7-2 and TRBJ2-3): GAGVSQSPSNKVTEKGKDVELRCDPISGHTALYWYRQSLGQGLEFLIYFQGNSAPDKSGLPSDRFSAERTGGSVSTLTIQRTQQEDSAVYLCASSPAGSTDTQYFGPGTRLTVL.

The CDR3 DNA reads TGTGCCAGCAGCCACCCCCCAATGGGGGGGAACACCGGGGAGCTGTTTTTT. Its translation is CASSHPPMGGNTGELFF. This chain links TRBV14 with TRBJ2-2; the D gene is possibly TRBD2 (6 bases). V was shortened by 3 bases and J by 1 base, with 15 bases between the two germline ends. This CDR3 region has 17 residues. The germline V gene encodes CDR1 SGHDN and CDR2 FVKESK.

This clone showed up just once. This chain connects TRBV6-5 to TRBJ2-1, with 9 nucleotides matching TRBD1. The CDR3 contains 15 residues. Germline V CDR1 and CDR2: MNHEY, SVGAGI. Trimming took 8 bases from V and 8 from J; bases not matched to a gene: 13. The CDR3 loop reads CASGTPGTGNDEQFF. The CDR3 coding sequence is TGTGCCAGCGGAACCCCCGGGACAGGGAACGATGAGCAGTTCTTC.

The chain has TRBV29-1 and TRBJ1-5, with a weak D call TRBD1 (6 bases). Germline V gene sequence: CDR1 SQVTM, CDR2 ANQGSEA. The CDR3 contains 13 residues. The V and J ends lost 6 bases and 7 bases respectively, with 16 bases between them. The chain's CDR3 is CSVQEIQGQPQHF. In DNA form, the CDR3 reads TGCAGCGTCCAAGAAATACAGGGCCAGCCCCAGCATTTT.

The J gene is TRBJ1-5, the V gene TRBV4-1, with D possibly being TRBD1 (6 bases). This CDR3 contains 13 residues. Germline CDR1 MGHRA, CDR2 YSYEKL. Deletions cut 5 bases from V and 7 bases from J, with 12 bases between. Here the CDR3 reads CASSYRVGQPQHF. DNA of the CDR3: TGCGCCAGCAGCTACAGGGTCGGCCAGCCCCAGCATTTT.

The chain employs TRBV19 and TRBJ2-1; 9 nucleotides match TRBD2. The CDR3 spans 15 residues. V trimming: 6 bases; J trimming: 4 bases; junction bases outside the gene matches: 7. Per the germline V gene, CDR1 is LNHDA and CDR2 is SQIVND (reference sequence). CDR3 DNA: TGTGCCAGTAGGGTGCTAGCGGGGCCTTACAATGAGCAGTTCTTC. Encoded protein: CASRVLAGPYNEQFF.

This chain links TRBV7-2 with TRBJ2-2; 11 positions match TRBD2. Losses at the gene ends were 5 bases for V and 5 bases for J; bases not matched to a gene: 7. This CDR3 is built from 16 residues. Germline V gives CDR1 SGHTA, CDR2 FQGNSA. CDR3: CASSPTGTSGTGELFF. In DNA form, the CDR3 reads TGTGCCAGCAGCCCAACCGGGACTAGCGGAACCGGGGAGCTGTTTTTT.

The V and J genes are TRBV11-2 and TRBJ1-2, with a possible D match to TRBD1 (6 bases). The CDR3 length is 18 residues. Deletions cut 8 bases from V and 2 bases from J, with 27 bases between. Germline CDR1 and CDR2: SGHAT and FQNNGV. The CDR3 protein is CASSLRAGTTSLNYGYTF. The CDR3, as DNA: TGTGCCAGCTCCCTCCGAGCCGGGACAACTTCGTTGAACTATGGCTACACCTTC.

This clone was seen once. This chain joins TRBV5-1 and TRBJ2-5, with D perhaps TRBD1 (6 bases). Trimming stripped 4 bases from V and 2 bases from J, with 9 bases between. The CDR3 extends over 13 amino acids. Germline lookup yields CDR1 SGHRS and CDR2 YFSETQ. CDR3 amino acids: CASSRTVQETQYF. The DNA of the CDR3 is TGCGCCAGCAGCCGGACAGTACAAGAGACCCAGTACTTC. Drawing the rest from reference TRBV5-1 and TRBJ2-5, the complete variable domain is KAGVTQTPRYLIKTRGQQVTLSCSPISGHRSVSWYQQTPGQGLQFLFEYFSETQRNKGNFPGRFSGRQFSNSRSEMNVSTLELGDSALYLCASSRTVQETQYFGPGTRLLVL.